This entry concerns a single T cell receptor beta chain. There were no recent acute infections or vaccinations among the donors, who were healthy HIV-negative adults. Unmatched junction bases numbered 5, after V lost 7 bases and J lost 4 bases. The germline V gene has CDR1 MNHEY and CDR2 SVGAGI. The CDR3 has 13 amino acids. Several immunoSEQ plates received, in even portions, the genomic DNA of each subset. TCRdb's copy holds only in-frame clones and misses some; the assay was immunoSEQ multiplex PCR. The data show about 1 million clones, roughly 75% seen once. This sample is part of a study of shared clonotypes between healthy human individuals. Overall study: Per-donor plates numbered three CD4 naive, three CD4 memory, two CD8 naive and one CD8 memory.

The rearrangement joins TRBV6-5 to TRBJ1-1; 8 bases align to TRBD1. This sequence originates from a man younger than 35 in good health. The sample was memory CD4+ T cells sorted from blood. The subset here: CD45RA-negative fraction. The CDR3 spells CASTQGAGTEAFF. Here the CDR3 DNA reads TGTGCCAGCACCCAGGGGGCTGGCACTGAAGCTTTCTTT.